This TCR beta chain was recovered during a study of identical twins. The CDR3 covers 15 residues. Trimming removed 4 bases from V and 4 bases from J, with 18 bases in between. Germline V gene data show CDR1 as SGDLS and CDR2 as YYNGEE. TCRdb redid the calling of the 5' RACE reads with MiXCR, one entry per CDR3 protein. The sample lists 470,000 or so distinct CDR3 sequences, approximately 25% occurring once. This clonotype was seen a handful of times. A further study also used this sample, focusing on T cells expressing NK-cell markers.

The clonotype was recovered from a woman aged 18 to 35 in good health. The sequenced material came from CD4+ T cells sorted from blood. The chain couples TRBV9 to TRBJ2-7, with D maybe TRBD2 (5 bases). The CDR3 loop is CASSRQSGPHYEQYF. The CDR3 DNA is TGTGCCAGCAGCCGCCAGAGCGGACCACATTACGAGCAGTACTTC.